The 21 T cell receptor beta chains given below trace back to one sample, sequenced in a study of shared clonotypes between healthy human individuals. The protocol was immunoSEQ multiplex PCR, while the TCRdb copy is restricted to in-frame clones and leaves out a portion. The sample holds fewer than 1.6 million clones, 97% to 99% seen once. The sequencing sample was made of naive CD4+ T cells sorted from blood. Subset noted: CD45RA+ positively selected. These TCRs come from a man aged 30 to 39 in good health.

V is TRBV7-9 and J is TRBJ2-7; D gene ambiguous. Germline V CDR1 and CDR2: SEHNR, FQNEAQ (reference sequence). This CDR3 contains 15 residues. Between the trimmed V and J ends, which lost 5 bases and 2 bases, there was a span of 16 bases. CDR3 amino acids: CASSVQLESTYEQYF. The CDR3 DNA reads as TGTGCCAGCAGCGTGCAACTGGAGAGTACCTACGAGCAGTACTTC.

This chain links TRBV5-4 with TRBJ2-1; tentative D call: TRBD2 (6 bases). Trimming took off 2 bases at V and 1 base at J, with 10 bases between the two ends. Germline V lookup: CDR1 SGHNT, CDR2 YYREEE (reference sequence). The CDR3 runs 15 residues. The CDR3 reads CASSFSGLSYNEQFF. The CDR3 DNA reads TGTGCCAGCAGCTTTTCGGGACTGTCCTACAATGAGCAGTTCTTC. The full variable domain, its missing parts supplied by reference TRBV5-4 and TRBJ2-1, is ETGVTQSPTHLIKTRGQQVTLRCSSQSGHNTVSWYQQALGQGPQFIFQYYREEENGRGNFPPRFSGLQFPNYSSELNVNALELDDSALYLCASSFSGLSYNEQFFGPGTRLTVL.

This chain's CDR3 is CASLDRGETQYF. The DNA for the CDR3 is TGTGCCAGCTTAGACAGGGGTGAGACCCAGTACTTC. The chain has TRBV2 and TRBJ2-5; 8 bases line up with TRBD1. This CDR3 contains 12 residues. V lost 8 bases to trimming and J lost 5 bases; unmatched junction nucleotides: 4. Germline-derived CDR1 and CDR2 are SNHLY and FYNNEI.

The chain uses TRBV7-6 and TRBJ2-2, with TRBD1 identical over 9 bases. In germline, CDR1 is SGHVS, CDR2 FNYEAQ. V was pared by 4 bases and J by 4 bases, with 7 bases of the junction left unmatched. This CDR3 is 16 amino acids long. The DNA of the CDR3 is TGTGCCAGCAGCTACACACAGGGGGCGCGCACCGGGGAGCTGTTTTTT. Translation gives CASSYTQGARTGELFF.

With regard to this clone: The same CDR3 is also encoded by other DNA sequences in this sample. The genes are TRBV29-1 and TRBJ2-1; no clear D gene. V lost 4 bases to trimming and J lost 1 base, with 8 bases between them. In germline, CDR1 is SQVTM, CDR2 ANQGSEA. The CDR3 is 13 amino acids. The CDR3 loop is CSVASGSYNEQFF. CDR3 nucleotide sequence: TGCAGCGTTGCGTCCGGGTCCTACAATGAGCAGTTCTTC.

Of note for this clone: Other DNA sequences in the same sample also yield this CDR3. The rearrangement joins TRBV28 to TRBJ2-3; 7 bases are a match to TRBD2. Germline assignment: CDR1 MDHEN and CDR2 SYDVKM. The J segment lost 0 bases and the V segment lost 6 bases, leaving 6 bases of the junction unmatched. The CDR3 runs 15 residues. The CDR3 loop reads CASSPSGTSTDTQYF. CDR3 sequence (DNA): TGTGCCAGCAGCCCTAGCGGAACTAGCACAGATACGCAGTATTTT.

The chain recombines TRBV2 with TRBJ2-1, with unresolved D. Germline V gene lookup returns CDR1 SNHLY and CDR2 FYNNEI. The CDR3 has 11 residues. CDR3 amino acids: CAAGSTDEQFF. CDR3 nucleotide sequence: TGTGCGGCCGGTAGTACGGATGAGCAGTTCTTC.

V usage is TRBV5-1 and J usage is TRBJ2-1; 13 bases are shared with TRBD2. Looked up from germline, CDR1 is SGHRS and CDR2 is YFSETQ. Germline trimming cut 4 bases from V and 8 bases from J; bases unmatched to any gene: 15. The CDR3 contains 18 residues. The CDR3 protein is CASSPGTSGEVGVDEQFF. In DNA form, the CDR3 reads TGCGCCAGCAGCCCTGGGACTAGCGGGGAGGTTGGGGTCGATGAGCAGTTCTTC.

V usage is TRBV30 and J usage is TRBJ1-2; tentative D call: TRBD1 (5 bases). The CDR3 totals 14 residues. CDR1 is GTSNPN and CDR2 is SVGIG in the germline V gene (reference sequence). Trimming removed 2 bases at V and 5 bases at J, with 15 bases between. In nucleotides, the CDR3 is TGTGCCTGGAGTAGTCCGGGGCAGTTATATGGCTACACCTTC. This translates into CAWSSPGQLYGYTF. Looking up the rest from reference TRBV30 and TRBJ1-2 gives the full variable domain: SQTIHQWPATLVQPVGSPLSLECTVEGTSNPNLYWYRQAAGRGLQLLFYSVGIGQISSEVPQNLSASRPQDRQFILSSKKLLLSDSGFYLCAWSSPGQLYGYTFGSGTRLTVV.

This sequence joins TRBV9 and TRBJ1-3, with D unclear. The germline gives CDR1 SGDLS, CDR2 YYNGEE. Trimming pared 3 bases from V and 1 base from J, leaving 5 bases between. The CDR3 is made up of 13 amino acids. The CDR3 nucleotides are TGTGCCAGCAGCGGGGCTTCTGGAAACACCATATATTTT. It codes for CASSGASGNTIYF.

The V and J genes are TRBV29-1 and TRBJ2-2; weak D call: TRBD1 (7 bases). The V and J ends lost 6 bases and 0 bases respectively, with 11 bases between them. Germline CDR1 SQVTM, CDR2 ANQGSEA. This CDR3 is 14 amino acids long. The CDR3 DNA follows: TGCAGCGTCGGCGGGACAGCGAACACCGGGGAGCTGTTTTTT. It encodes CSVGGTANTGELFF.

The rearrangement uses TRBV6-1 and TRBJ2-7; perhaps TRBD2 as D (6 bases). CDR1 and CDR2 (germline): MNHNS, SASEGT. Deletions cut 4 bases from V and 3 bases from J, with 16 bases between. This CDR3 has 15 amino acids. CDR3 sequence: CASSVASGFLYEQYF. CDR3 bases: TGTGCCAGCAGTGTTGCGAGCGGGTTCCTCTACGAGCAGTACTTC.

V gene TRBV6-1 combines with J gene TRBJ2-5; D perhaps matches TRBD2 (5 bases). CDR3 length: 13 residues. Germline CDR1 MNHNS, CDR2 SASEGT. V dropped 8 bases and J dropped 0 bases, with 10 bases sitting between them. The chain's CDR3 is CASEGWYQETQYF. The CDR3 DNA reads as TGTGCCAGCGAGGGCTGGTACCAAGAGACCCAGTACTTC.

This chain connects TRBV10-1 to TRBJ2-5; D is undetermined. V lost 9 bases to trimming and J lost 4 bases, with 9 bases between them. The CDR3 is made up of 11 amino acids. Germline CDR1 is WNHNN and CDR2 is SYGVQD (reference sequence). For the CDR3, the DNA is TGCGCCAGGAGTCCCCGAGAGACCCAGTACTTC. Translated: CARSPRETQYF.

The chain carries TRBV5-4 and TRBJ1-1; D is unresolved. Germline CDR1 SGHNT, CDR2 YYREEE (reference sequence). This CDR3 region has 15 residues. The V gene lost 2 bases and the J gene lost 1 base, with 12 bases spanning the gap. CDR3 sequence (DNA): TGTGCCAGCAGCTTACAATTGGACTGGAACACTGAAGCTTTCTTT. Amino acid sequence: CASSLQLDWNTEAFF.

The chain recombines TRBV10-2 with TRBJ2-5; no clear D gene. The CDR3 totals 13 residues. V lost 2 bases and J lost 3, with 7 bases in between. Germline V lookup: CDR1 WSHSY, CDR2 SAAADI. The CDR3 DNA sequence: TGCGCCAGCAGTGAGAACCCGGAAGAGACCCAGTACTTC. Translating it yields CASSENPEETQYF.

V usage is TRBV7-2 and J usage is TRBJ1-1; weak D call: TRBD1 (5 bases). CDR3 length: 10 residues. Germline V lookup: CDR1 SGHTA, CDR2 FQGNSA. CDR3 protein: CVWGDTEAFF. The DNA of the CDR3 is TGTGTTTGGGGCGACACTGAAGCTTTCTTT.

The CDR3 is CSARMPYGYTF. In DNA, the CDR3 is TGCAGTGCTAGAATGCCTTATGGCTACACCTTC. The V and J genes are TRBV20-1 and TRBJ1-2; the D is unclear. The CDR3 sequence is 11 residues long. The V and J ends lost 2 bases and 5 bases respectively, with 6 bases between them. Germline CDR1 is DFQATT and CDR2 is SNEGSKA (reference sequence).

The genes are TRBV9 and TRBJ2-1; D uncertain. The CDR3 spans 14 residues. Deletions cut 4 bases from V and 8 bases from J, with 16 bases between. Germline lookup yields CDR1 SGDLS and CDR2 YYNGEE. CDR3 region: CASSSQTPGYEQFF. Here the CDR3 DNA reads TGTGCCAGCAGCTCACAGACTCCCGGGTATGAGCAGTTCTTC.

The V call is TRBV7-3, the J call TRBJ2-4; TRBD2 might be the D (5 bases). This CDR3 comprises 14 residues. V shed 2 bases and J shed 7 bases, with 12 bases lying between them. The germline V gene has CDR1 SGHTA and CDR2 FQGTGA. As DNA, the CDR3 is TGTGCCAGCAGCTTAGGAGGAGGTGGGAACATTCAGTACTTC. This codes for CASSLGGGGNIQYF.

With regard to this clone: The same CDR3 also results from other DNA sequences found in this sample. The V gene is TRBV5-1, the J gene TRBJ2-3; D might be TRBD2 (5 bases). Trimming stripped 0 bases from V and 2 bases from J, with 7 bases between. The germline CDR1 and CDR2 sequences are SGHRS and YFSETQ. The CDR3 spans 14 residues. The DNA for the CDR3 is TGCGCCAGCAGCTTGGGAGGGTCCACAGATACGCAGTATTTT. This gives the protein CASSLGGSTDTQYF. The whole variable domain, remainder taken from reference TRBV5-1 and TRBJ2-3, is KAGVTQTPRYLIKTRGQQVTLSCSPISGHRSVSWYQQTPGQGLQFLFEYFSETQRNKGNFPGRFSGRQFSNSRSEMNVSTLELGDSALYLCASSLGGSTDTQYFGPGTRLTVL.